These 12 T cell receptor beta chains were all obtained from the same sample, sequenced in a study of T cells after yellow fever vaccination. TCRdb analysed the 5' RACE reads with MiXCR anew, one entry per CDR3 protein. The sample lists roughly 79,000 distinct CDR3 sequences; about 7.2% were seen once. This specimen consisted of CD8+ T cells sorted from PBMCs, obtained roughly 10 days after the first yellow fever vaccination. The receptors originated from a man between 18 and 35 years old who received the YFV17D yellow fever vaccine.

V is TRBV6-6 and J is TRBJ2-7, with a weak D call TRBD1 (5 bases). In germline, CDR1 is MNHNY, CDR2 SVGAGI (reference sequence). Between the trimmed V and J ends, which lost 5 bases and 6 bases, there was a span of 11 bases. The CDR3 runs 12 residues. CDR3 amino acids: CASSQGVLEQYV. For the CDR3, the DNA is TGTGCCAGCAGTCAGGGCGTCCTCGAGCAGTACGTC.

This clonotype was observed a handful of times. CDR3 DNA sequence: TGTGCCAGCAGTTATCATCGTGTTGGCCAGGGGCCTTCCTACGAGCAGTACTTC. This codes for CASSYHRVGQGPSYEQYF. This chain links TRBV6-5 with TRBJ2-7, with D possibly being TRBD1 (6 bases). Trimming shortened V by 3 bases and J by 1 base, and 22 bases separated the two germline ends. The CDR3 runs 18 residues. Germline loops: CDR1 MNHEY, CDR2 SVGAGI.

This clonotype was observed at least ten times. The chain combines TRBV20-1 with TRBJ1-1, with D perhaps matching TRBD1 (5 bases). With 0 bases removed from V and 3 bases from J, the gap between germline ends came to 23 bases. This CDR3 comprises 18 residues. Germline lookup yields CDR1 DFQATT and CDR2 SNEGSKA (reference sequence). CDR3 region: CSARESLLLSLGDTEAFF. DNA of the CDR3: TGCAGTGCTAGAGAGAGCCTTTTACTATCCCTGGGGGACACTGAAGCTTTCTTT.

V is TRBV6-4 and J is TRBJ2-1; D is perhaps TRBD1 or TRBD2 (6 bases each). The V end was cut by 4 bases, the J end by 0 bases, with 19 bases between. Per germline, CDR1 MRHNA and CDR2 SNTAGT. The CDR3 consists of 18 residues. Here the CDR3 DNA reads TGTGCCAGCAGTGGCCCGAGGTCGGGGGCCCCCTCCTACAATGAGCAGTTCTTC. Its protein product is CASSGPRSGAPSYNEQFF.

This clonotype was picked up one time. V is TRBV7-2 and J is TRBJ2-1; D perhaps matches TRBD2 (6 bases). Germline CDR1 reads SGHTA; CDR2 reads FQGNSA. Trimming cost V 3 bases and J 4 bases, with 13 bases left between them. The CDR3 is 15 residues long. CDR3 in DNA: TGTGCCAGCAGCTTCGGGCTAGCGAATTACAATGAGCAGTTCTTC. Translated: CASSFGLANYNEQFF.

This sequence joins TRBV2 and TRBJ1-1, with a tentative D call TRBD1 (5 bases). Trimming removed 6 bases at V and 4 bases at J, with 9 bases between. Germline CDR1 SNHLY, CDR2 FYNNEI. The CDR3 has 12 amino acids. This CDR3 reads CASRRGRTEAFF. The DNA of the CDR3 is TGTGCCAGCAGGAGGGGTCGCACTGAAGCTTTCTTT.

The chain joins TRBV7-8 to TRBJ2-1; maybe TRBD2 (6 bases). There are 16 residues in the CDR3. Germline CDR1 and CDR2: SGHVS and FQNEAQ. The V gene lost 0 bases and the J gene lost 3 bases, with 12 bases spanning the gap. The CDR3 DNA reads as TGTGCCAGCAGCTTAGCGGGACTCTTAGACTACAATGAGCAGTTCTTC. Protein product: CASSLAGLLDYNEQFF.

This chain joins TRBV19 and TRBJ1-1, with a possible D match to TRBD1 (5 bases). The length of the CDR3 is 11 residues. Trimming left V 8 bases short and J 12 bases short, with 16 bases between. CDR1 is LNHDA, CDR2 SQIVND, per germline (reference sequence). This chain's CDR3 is CASGLGRTPFF. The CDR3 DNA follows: TGTGCCAGTGGCCTGGGACGGACTCCTTTCTTT.

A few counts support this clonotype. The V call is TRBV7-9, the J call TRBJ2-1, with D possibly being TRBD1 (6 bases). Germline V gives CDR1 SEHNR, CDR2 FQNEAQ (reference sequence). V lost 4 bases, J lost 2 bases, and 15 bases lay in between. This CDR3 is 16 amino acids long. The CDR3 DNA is TGTGCCAGCAGCTCTCGGACAGATCGGGCCTACAATGAGCAGTTCTTC. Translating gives CASSSRTDRAYNEQFF. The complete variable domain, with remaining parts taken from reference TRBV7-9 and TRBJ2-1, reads DTGVSQNPRHKITKRGQNVTFRCDPISEHNRLYWYRQTLGQGPEFLTYFQNEAQLEKSRLLSDRFSAERPKGSFSTLEIQRTEQGDSAMYLCASSSRTDRAYNEQFFGPGTRLTVL.

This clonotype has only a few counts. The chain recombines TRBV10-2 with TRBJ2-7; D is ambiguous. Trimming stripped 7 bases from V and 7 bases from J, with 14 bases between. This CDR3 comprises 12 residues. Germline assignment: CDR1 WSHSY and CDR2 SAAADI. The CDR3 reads CASMPTALEQYF. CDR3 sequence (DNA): TGCGCCAGCATGCCGACCGCTTTGGAGCAGTACTTC.

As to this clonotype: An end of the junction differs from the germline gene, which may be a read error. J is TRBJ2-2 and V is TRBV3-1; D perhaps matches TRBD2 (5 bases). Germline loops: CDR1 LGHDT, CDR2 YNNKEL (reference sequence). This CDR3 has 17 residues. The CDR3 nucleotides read TGTGCCAGCTGCCAAGTAGAGGACTCTCCGAACACCGGGGAGCTGTTTTTT. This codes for CASCQVEDSPNTGELFF.

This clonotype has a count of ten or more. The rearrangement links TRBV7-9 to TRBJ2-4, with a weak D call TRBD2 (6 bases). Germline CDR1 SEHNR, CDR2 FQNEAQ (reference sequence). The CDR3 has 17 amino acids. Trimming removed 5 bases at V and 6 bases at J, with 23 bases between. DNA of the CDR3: TGTGCCAGCAGCCCACGGCGGGCGGGGCATGAATCAAACATTCAGTACTTC. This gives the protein CASSPRRAGHESNIQYF.